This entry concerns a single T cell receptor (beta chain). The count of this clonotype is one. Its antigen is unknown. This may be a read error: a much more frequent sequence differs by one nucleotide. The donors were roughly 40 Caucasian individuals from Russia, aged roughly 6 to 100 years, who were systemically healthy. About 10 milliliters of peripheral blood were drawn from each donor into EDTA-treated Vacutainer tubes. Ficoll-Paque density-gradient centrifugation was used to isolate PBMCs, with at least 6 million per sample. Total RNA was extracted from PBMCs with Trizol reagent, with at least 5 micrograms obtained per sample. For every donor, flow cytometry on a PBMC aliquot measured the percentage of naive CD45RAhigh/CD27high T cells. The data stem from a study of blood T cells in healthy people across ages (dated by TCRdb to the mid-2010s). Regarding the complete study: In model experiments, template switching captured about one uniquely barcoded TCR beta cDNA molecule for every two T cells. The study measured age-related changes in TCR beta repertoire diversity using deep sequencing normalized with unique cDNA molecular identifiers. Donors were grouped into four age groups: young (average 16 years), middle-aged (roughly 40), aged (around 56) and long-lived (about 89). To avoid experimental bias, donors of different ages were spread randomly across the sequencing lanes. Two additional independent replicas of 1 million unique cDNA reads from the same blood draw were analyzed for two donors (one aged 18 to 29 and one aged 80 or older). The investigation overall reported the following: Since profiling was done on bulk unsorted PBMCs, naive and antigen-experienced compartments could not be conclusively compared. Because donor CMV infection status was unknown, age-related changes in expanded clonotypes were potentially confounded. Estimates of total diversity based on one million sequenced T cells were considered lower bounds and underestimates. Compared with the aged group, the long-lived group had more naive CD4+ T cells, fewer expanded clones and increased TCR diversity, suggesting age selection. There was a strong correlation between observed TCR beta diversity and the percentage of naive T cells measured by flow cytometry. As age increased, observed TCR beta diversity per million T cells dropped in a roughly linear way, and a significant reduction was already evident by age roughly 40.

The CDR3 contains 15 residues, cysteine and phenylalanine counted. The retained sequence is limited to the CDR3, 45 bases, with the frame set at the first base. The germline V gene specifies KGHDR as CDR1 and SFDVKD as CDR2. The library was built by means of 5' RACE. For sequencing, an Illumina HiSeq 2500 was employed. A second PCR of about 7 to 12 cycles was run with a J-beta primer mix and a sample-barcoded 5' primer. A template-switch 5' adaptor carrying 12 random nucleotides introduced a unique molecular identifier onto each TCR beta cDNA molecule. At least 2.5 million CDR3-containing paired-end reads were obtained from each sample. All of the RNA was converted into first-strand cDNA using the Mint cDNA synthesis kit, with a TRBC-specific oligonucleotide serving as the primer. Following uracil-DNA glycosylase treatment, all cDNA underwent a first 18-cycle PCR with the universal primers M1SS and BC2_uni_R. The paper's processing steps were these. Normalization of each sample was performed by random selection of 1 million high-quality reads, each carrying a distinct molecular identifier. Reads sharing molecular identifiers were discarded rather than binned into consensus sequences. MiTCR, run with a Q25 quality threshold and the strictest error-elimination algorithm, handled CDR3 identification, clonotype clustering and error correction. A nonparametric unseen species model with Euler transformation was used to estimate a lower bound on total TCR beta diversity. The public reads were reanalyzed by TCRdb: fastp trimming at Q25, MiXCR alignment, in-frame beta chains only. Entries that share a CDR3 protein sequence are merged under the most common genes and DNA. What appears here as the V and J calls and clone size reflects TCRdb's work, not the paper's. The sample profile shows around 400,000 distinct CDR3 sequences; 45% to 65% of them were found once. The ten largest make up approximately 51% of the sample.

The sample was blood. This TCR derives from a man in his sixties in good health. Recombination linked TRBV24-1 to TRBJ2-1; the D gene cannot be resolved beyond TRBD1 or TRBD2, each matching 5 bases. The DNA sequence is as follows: TGTGCCACCAGTGATACGGGACCAACTTACAATGAGCGGTTCTTC. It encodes CATSDTGPTYNERFF.